The source of this TCR beta chain is a study of T cells in Graves' hyperthyroidism and ophthalmopathy. Over 18 months, lack of ophthalmopathy progression marked Graves' hyperthyroidism as stable. Uncontrolled infection, other autoimmune disease, pregnancy or lactation led to exclusion. TCR beta CDR3 sequences were amplified from RNA transcripts. HTBI primers drove first-round RT-PCR of the TCR CDR3. Via MiXCR, TCRdb re-called the multiplex PCR reads, giving one row per CDR3 protein. The sample yields around 620,000 distinct CDR3 sequences, 15% to 20% seen once. Per the germline V gene, CDR1 is SEHNR and CDR2 is FQNEAQ (reference sequence). The V end lost 1 base, the J end lost 5 bases, and 14 bases lay between the germline ends. The CDR3 spans 15 residues.

The origin of this receptor is a woman in her twenties or thirties with Graves' hyperthyroidism. The chain has TRBV7-9 and TRBJ1-1; possibly TRBD1 for D (5 bases). Sequencing was carried out using blood. Here the CDR3 reads CASSLVLSGDTEAFF. CDR3 nucleotides: TGTGCCAGCAGCTTAGTGCTATCGGGGGATACTGAAGCTTTCTTT. The entire variable domain, with the rest obtained from reference TRBV7-9 and TRBJ1-1, is as follows: DTGVSQNPRHKITKRGQNVTFRCDPISEHNRLYWYRQTLGQGPEFLTYFQNEAQLEKSRLLSDRFSAERPKGSFSTLEIQRTEQGDSAMYLCASSLVLSGDTEAFFGQGTRLTVV.